One sample yielded the 3 T cell receptor beta chains listed below, sequenced in a study of OX40 agonist ivuxolimab in advanced cancers. TCRdb keeps only in-frame clones here, not all; method: immunoSEQ multiplex PCR. The sample includes roughly 9,200 clones, over 60% of them seen just once. The sample here was CD4+ or CD8+ T cells sorted from blood, taken in a trial of the OX40 agonist ivuxolimab. Source of these receptors: an adult with an advanced solid tumor such as melanoma, head and neck, liver or kidney cancer.

The V gene is TRBV5-5, the J gene TRBJ2-1; the D gene could be TRBD1 or TRBD2 (5 bases each). The CDR3 is 11 amino acids. Per germline, CDR1 SGHKS and CDR2 YYEKEE (reference sequence). V lost 8 bases to trimming and J lost 8 bases, with 11 bases between them. This CDR3 reads CASTVGDEQFF. DNA of the CDR3: TGTGCCAGTACCGTGGGGGATGAGCAGTTCTTC.

This sequence joins TRBV6-4 and TRBJ2-5; maybe TRBD1 (6 bases). The V end was cut by 5 bases, the J end by 2 bases, with 9 bases between. CDR1 MRHNA and CDR2 SNTAGT come from the germline V gene. This CDR3 has 13 residues. CDR3 coding DNA: TGTGCCAGCAGTCGGACAGAGCAAGAGACCCAGTACTTC. The encoded protein is CASSRTEQETQYF.

This clone is labeled medium-sized. The chain is built from TRBV6-1 and TRBJ2-3, with 11 bases that match TRBD2. With V trimmed by 4 bases and J by 2 bases, 8 bases remained unmatched. CDR3 size: 17 residues. CDR1 MNHNS and CDR2 SASEGT come from the germline V gene. CDR3 residues: CASSASIAGGNTDTQYF. For the CDR3, the DNA is TGTGCCAGCAGTGCGTCTATAGCGGGAGGGAACACAGATACGCAGTATTTT.